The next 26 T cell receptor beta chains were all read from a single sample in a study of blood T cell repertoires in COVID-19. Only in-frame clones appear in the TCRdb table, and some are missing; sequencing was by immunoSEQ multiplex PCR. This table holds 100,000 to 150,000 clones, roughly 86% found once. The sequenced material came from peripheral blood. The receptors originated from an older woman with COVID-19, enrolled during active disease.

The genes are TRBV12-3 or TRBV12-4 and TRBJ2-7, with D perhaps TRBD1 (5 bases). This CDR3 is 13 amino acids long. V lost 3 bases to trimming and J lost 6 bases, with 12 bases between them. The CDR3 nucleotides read TGTGCCAGCAGTTTGCAGGGTTCCCTCGAGCAGTACTTC. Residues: CASSLQGSLEQYF.

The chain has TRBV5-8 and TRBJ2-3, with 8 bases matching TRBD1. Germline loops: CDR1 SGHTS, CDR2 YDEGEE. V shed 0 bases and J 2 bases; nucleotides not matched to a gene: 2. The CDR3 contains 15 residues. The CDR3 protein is CASSLGTGTTDTQYF. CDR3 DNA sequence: TGTGCCAGCAGCTTGGGGACAGGGACCACAGATACGCAGTATTTT. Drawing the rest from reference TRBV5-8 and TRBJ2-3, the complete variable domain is EAGVTQSPTHLIKTRGQQATLRCSPISGHTSVYWYQQALGLGLQFLLWYDEGEERNRGNFPPRFSGRQFPNYSSELNVNALELEDSALYLCASSLGTGTTDTQYFGPGTRLTVL.

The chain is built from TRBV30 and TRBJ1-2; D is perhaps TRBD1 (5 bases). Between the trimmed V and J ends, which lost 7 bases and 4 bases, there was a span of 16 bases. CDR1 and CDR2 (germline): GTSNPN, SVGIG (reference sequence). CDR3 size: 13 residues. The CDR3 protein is CASLDSLPYGYTF. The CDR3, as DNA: TGTGCCTCCTTAGACAGTCTCCCCTATGGCTACACCTTC.

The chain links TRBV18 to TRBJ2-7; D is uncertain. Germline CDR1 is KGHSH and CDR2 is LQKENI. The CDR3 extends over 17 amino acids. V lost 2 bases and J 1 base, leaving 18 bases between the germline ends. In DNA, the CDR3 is TGTGCCAGCTCACCATTTTCCTCCCTGGGCAGTTCCTACGAGCAGTACTTC. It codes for CASSPFSSLGSSYEQYF.

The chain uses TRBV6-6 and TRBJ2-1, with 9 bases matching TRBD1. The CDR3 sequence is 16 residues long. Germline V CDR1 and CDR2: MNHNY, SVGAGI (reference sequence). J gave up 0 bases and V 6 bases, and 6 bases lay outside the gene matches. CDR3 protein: CASRGGQGSSYNEQFF. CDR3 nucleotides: TGTGCCAGCAGGGGTGGACAGGGGAGCTCCTACAATGAGCAGTTCTTC.

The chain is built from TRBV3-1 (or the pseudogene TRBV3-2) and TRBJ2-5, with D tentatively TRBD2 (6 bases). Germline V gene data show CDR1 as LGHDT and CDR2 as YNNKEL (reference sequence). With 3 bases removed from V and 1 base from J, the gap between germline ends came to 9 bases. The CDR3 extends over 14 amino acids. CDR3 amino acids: CASSHWRGQETQYF. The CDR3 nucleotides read TGTGCCAGCAGCCATTGGCGGGGCCAAGAGACCCAGTACTTC.

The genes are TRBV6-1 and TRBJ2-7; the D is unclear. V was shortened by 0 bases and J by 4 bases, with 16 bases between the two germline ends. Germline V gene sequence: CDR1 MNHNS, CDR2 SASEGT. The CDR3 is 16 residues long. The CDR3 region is CASSEAHGSLPYEQYF. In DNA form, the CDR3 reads TGTGCCAGCAGTGAAGCGCACGGGTCTTTACCGTACGAGCAGTACTTC.

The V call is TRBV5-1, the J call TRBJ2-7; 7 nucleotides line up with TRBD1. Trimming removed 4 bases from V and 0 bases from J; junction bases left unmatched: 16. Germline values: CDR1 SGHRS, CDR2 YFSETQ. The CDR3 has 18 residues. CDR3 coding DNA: TGCGCCAGCAGCATGGGACAGTTGGAATCAAAAAGCTCCTACGAGCAGTACTTC. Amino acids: CASSMGQLESKSSYEQYF. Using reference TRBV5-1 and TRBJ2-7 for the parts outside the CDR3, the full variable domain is KAGVTQTPRYLIKTRGQQVTLSCSPISGHRSVSWYQQTPGQGLQFLFEYFSETQRNKGNFPGRFSGRQFSNSRSEMNVSTLELGDSALYLCASSMGQLESKSSYEQYFGPGTRLTVT.

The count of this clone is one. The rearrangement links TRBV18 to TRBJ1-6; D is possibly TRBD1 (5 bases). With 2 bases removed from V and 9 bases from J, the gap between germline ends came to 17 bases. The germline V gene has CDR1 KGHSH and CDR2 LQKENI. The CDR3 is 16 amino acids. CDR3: CASSPTAEPQGSPLHF. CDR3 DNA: TGTGCCAGCTCACCAACGGCAGAACCTCAGGGTTCACCCCTCCACTTT. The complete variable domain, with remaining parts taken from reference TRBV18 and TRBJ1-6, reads NAGVMQNPRHLVRRRGQEARLRCSPMKGHSHVYWYRQLPEEGLKFMVYLQKENIIDESGMPKERFSAEFPKEGPSILRIQQVVRGDSAAYFCASSPTAEPQGSPLHFGNGTRLTVT.

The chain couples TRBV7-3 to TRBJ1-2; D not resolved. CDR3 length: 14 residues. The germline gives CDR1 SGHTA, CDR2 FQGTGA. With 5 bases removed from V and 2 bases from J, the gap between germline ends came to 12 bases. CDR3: CASSLGGSNYGYTF. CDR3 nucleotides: TGTGCCAGCAGCCTCGGCGGGTCGAACTATGGCTACACCTTC. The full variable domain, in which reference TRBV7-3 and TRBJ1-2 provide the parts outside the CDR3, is GAGVSQTPSNKVTEKGKYVELRCDPISGHTALYWYRQSLGQGPEFLIYFQGTGAADDSGLPNDRFFAVRPEGSVSTLKIQRTERGDSAVYLCASSLGGSNYGYTFGSGTRLTVV.

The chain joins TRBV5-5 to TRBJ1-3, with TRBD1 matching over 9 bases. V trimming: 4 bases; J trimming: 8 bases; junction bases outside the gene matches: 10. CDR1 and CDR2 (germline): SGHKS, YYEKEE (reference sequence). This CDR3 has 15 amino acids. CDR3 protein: CASSRTGDLVDTIYF. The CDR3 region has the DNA TGTGCCAGCAGCAGGACAGGGGACCTCGTTGACACCATATATTTT.

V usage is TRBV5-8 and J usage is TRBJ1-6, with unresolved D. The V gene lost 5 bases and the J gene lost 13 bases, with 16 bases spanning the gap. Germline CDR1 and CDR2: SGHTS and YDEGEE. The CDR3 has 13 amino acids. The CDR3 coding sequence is TGTGCCAGCAGACAAAGCTTAGTTAGCCCCCTCCACTTT. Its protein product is CASRQSLVSPLHF.

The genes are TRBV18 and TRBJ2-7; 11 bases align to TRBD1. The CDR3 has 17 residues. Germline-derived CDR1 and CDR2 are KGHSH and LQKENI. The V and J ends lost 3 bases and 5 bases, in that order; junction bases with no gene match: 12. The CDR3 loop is CASSPQAPGQGVNEQYF. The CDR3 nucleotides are TGTGCCAGCTCACCCCAGGCTCCGGGACAGGGGGTTAACGAGCAGTACTTC.

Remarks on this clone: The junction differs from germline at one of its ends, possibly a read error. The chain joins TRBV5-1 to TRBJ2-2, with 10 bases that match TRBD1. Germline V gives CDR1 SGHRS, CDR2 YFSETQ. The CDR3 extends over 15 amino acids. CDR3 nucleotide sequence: TGCGCCAGCAGCCTGGGACAGGGGAACGCCGGGGAGCTGTTTTTT. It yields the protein CASSLGQGNAGELFF.

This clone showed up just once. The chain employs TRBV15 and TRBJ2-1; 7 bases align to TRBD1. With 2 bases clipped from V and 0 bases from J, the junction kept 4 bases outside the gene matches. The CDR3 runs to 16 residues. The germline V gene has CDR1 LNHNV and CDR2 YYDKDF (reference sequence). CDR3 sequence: CATSRQTGASYNEQFF. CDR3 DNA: TGTGCCACCAGCAGACAAACAGGGGCCTCCTACAATGAGCAGTTCTTC.

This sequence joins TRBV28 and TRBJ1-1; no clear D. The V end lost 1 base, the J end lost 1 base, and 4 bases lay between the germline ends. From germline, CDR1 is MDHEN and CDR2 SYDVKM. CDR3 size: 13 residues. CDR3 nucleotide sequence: TGTGCCAGCAGTTTATCCTGGAACACTGAAGCTTTCTTT. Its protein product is CASSLSWNTEAFF.

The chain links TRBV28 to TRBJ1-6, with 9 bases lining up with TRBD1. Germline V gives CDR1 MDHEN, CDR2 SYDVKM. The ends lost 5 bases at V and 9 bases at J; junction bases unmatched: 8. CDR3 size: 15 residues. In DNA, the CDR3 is TGTGCCAGCAGTCCGGGGGACAGGGACGTTTCACCCCTCCACTTT. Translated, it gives CASSPGDRDVSPLHF.

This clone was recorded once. CDR3 bases: TGTGCCAGTACAGCGGGGCTGGGGCTCTCCTACGAGCAGTACTTC. Its protein product is CASTAGLGLSYEQYF. The chain couples TRBV19 to TRBJ2-7; 7 bases fit TRBD2. V dropped 7 bases and J dropped 0; count of bases not matched to a gene: 9. This CDR3 region has 15 residues. Germline CDR1 is LNHDA and CDR2 is SQIVND (reference sequence).

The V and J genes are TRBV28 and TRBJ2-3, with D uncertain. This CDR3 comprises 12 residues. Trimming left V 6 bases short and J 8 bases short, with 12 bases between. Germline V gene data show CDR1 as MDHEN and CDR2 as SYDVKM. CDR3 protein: CASRGPRGTQYF. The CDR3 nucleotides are TGTGCCAGCAGGGGTCCGCGAGGTACGCAGTATTTT.

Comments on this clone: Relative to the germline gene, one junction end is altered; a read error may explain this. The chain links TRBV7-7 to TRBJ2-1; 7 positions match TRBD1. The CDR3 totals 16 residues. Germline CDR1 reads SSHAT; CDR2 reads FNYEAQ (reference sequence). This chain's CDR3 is CASSLVVTGSYNEQFF. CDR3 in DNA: TGTGCTAGCAGCTTAGTTGTGACAGGGTCGTACAATGAGCAGTTCTTC.

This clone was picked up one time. CDR3 protein: CASSLSGLYEQYF. CDR3 DNA: TGTGCCAGCAGTTTATCGGGGCTCTACGAGCAGTACTTC. The chain has TRBV27 and TRBJ2-7; weak D call: TRBD1 (5 bases). The germline CDR1 and CDR2 sequences are MNHEY and SMNVEV (reference sequence). Trimming stripped 0 bases from V and 3 bases from J, with 6 bases between. This CDR3 contains 13 residues.

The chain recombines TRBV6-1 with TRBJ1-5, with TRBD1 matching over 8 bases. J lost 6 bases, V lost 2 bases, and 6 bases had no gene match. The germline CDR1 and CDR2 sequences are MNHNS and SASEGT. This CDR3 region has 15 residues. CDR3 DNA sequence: TGTGCCAGCAGTGAATTGGGACAGGCTTTTCAGCCCCAGCATTTT. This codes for CASSELGQAFQPQHF.

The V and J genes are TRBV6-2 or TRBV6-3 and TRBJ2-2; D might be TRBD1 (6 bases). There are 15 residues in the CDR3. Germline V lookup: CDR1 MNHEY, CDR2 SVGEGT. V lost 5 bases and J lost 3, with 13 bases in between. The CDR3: CASSRQTGYTGELFF. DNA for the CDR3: TGTGCCAGCAGTCGCCAGACAGGTTACACCGGGGAGCTGTTTTTT.

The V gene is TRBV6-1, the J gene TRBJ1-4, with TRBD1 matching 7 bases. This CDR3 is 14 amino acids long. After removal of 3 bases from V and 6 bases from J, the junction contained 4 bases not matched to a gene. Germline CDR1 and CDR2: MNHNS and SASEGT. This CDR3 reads CASSEGTADEKLFF. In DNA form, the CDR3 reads TGTGCCAGCAGTGAGGGGACAGCGGATGAAAAACTGTTTTTT.

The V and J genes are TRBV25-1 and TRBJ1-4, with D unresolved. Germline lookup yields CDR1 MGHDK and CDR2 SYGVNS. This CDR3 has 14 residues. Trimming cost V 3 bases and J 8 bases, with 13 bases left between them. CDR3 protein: CASSEPQRSEKLFF. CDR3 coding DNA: TGTGCCAGCAGTGAGCCCCAAAGAAGCGAAAAACTGTTTTTT.

In nucleotides, the CDR3 is TGTGCCAGCAGCCTCGCGCCGGGGTACTACTCTGGAAACACCATATATTTT. As protein: CASSLAPGYYSGNTIYF. The chain combines TRBV7-2 with TRBJ1-3; no clear D gene. The V gene's germline CDR1 is SGHTA and CDR2 FQGNSA. The CDR3 runs 17 residues. V was pared by 5 bases and J by 0 bases, with 17 bases between.